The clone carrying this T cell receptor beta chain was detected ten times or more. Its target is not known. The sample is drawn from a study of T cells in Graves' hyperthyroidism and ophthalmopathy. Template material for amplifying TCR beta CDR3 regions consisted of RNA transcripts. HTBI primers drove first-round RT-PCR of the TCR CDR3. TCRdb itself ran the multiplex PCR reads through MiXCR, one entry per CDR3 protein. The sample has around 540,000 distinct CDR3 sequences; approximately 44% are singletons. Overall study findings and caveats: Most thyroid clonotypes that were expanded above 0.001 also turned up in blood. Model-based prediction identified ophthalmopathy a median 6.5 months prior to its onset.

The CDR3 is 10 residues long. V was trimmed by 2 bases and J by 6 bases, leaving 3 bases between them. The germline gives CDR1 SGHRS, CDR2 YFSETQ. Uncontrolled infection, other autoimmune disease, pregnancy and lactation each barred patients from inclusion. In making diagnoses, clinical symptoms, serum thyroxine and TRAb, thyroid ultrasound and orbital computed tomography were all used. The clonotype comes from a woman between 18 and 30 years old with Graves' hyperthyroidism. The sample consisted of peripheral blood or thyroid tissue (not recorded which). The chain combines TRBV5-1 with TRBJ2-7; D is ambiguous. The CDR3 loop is CASSLSEQYF. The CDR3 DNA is TGCGCCAGCAGCTTAAGCGAGCAGTACTTC.